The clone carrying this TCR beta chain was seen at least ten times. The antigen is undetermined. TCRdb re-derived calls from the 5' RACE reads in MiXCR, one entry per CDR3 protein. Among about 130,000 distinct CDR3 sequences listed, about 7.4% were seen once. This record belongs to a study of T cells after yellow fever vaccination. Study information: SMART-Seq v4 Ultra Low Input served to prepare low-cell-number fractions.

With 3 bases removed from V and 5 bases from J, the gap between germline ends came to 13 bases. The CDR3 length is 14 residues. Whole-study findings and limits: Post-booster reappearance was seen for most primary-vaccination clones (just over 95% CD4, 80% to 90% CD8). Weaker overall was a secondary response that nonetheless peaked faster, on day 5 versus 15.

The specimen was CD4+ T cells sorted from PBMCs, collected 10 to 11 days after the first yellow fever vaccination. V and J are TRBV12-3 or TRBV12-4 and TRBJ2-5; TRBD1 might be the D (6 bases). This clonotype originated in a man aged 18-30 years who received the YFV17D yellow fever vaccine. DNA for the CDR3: TGTGCCAGCAGTTTTAGGGGGATCGTGGAGACCCAGTACTTC. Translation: CASSFRGIVETQYF.